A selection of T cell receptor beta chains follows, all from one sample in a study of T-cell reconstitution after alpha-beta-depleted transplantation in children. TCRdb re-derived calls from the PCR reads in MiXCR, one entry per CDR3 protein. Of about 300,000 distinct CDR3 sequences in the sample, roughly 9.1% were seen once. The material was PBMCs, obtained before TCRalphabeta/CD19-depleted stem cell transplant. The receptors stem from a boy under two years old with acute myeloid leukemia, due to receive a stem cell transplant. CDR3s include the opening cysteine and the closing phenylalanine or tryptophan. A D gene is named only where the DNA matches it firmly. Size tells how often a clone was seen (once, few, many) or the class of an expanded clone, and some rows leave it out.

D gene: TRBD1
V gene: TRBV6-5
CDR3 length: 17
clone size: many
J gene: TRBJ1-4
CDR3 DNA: TGTGCCAGCAGGCCCCGGGACAGAGGGTCGTGGAATGAAAAACTGTTTTTT
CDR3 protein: CASRPRDRGSWNEKLFF

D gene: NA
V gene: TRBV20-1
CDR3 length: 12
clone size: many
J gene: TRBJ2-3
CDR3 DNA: TGCAGTGCTGAGACTAGCACAGATACGCAGTATTTT
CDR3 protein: CSAETSTDTQYF

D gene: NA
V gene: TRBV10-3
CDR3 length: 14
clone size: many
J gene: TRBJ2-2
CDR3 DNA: TGTGCCATCAGTGAGTCAACCCCCGCCGGGGAGCTGTTTTTT
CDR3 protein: CAISESTPAGELFF

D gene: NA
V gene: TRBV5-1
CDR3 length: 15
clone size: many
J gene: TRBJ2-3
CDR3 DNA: TGCGCCAGCAGTCGGGAGGACAGGGGCACAGATACGCAGTATTTT
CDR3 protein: CASSREDRGTDTQYF

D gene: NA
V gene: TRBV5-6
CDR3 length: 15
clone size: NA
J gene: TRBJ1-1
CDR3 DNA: TGTGCCAGCAGCGTAGTAAGGGTCCGGGACACTGAAGCTTTCTTT
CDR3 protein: CASSVVRVRDTEAFF

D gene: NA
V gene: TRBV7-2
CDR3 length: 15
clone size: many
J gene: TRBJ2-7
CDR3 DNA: TGTGCCAGCAGCTTAGGCCTAGGTCACTTCTACGAGCAGTACTTC
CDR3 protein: CASSLGLGHFYEQYF

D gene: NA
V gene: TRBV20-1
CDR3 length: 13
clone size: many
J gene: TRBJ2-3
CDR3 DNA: TGCAGTGTCAGCATGGGGAGCGGAGATACGCAGTATTTT
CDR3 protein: CSVSMGSGDTQYF

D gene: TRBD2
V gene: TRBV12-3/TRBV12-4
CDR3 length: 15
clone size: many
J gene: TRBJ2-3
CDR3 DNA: TGTGCCAGCAGGTCAACTAGCGGGGTCACAGATACGCAGTATTTT
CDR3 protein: CASRSTSGVTDTQYF

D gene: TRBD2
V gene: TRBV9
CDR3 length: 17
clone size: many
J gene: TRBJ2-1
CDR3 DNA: TGTGCCAGCAGCGTAAGTCCTGGGACTAGGAGTAGCAATGAGCAGTTCTTC
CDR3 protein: CASSVSPGTRSSNEQFF

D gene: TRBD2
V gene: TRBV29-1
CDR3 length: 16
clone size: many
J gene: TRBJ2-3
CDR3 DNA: TGCAGCGTTGCTAAGGGGCTAGCGGGAGGGGCAGATACGCAGTATTTT
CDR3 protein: CSVAKGLAGGADTQYF

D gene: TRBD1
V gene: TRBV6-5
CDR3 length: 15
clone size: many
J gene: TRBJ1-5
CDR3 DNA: TGTGCCAGCACTCCGACAGGGGGAAGCAATCAGCCCCAGCATTTT
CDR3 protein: CASTPTGGSNQPQHF

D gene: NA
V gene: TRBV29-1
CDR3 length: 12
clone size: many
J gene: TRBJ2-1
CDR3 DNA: TGCAGCGTTGAAGATAGTGGGAATGAGCAGTTCTTC
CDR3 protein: CSVEDSGNEQFF

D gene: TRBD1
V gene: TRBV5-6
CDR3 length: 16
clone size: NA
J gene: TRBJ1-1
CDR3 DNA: TGTGCCAGCAGCTTCGGTGACAGGGGGGCGAACACTGAAGCTTTCTTT
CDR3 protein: CASSFGDRGANTEAFF

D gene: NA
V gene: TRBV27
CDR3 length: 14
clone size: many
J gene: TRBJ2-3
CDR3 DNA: TGTGCCAGCAGGACATTCGGCGGGACAGATACGCAGTATTTT
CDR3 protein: CASRTFGGTDTQYF

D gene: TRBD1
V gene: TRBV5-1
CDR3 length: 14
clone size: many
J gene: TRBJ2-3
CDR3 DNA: TGCGCCAGCAGGACAGGGGGCGGCACAGATACGCAGTATTTT
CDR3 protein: CASRTGGGTDTQYF

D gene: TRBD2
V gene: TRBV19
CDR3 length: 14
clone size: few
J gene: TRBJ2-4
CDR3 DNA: TGTGCCAGTAACCAGCGGGGGGGCCTGGACATTCAGTACTTC
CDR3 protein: CASNQRGGLDIQYF

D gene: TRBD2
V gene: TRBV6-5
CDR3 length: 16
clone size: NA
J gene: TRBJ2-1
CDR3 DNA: TGTGCCAGCAGGAGATATAGCGGGAGGCAATACAATGAGCAGTTCTTC
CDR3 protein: CASRRYSGRQYNEQFF

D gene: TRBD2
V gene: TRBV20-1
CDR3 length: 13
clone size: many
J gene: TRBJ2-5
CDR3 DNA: TGCAGTGCTACTACTAGCGGGAGAGAGACCCAGTACTTC
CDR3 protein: CSATTSGRETQYF

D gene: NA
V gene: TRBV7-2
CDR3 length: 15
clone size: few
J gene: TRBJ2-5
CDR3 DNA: TGTGCCAGCCGCCGTGGCGACACCCCCCAAGAGACCCAGTACTTC
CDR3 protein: CASRRGDTPQETQYF

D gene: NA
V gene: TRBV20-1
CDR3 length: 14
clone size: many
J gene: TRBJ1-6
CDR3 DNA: TGCAGTCCATCTAGAGGGCCCTTGAATTCACCCCTCCACTTT
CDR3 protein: CSPSRGPLNSPLHF

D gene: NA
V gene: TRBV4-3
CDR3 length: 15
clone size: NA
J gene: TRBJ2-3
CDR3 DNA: TGCGCCAGCAGCCCCCTCGTGGGAAATTCAGATACGCAGTATTTT
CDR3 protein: CASSPLVGNSDTQYF

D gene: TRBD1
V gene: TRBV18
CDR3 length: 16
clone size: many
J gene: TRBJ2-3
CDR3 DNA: TGTGCCAGCTCACCCCTTTTCGGGACAGATGCAGATACGCAGTATTTT
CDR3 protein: CASSPLFGTDADTQYF

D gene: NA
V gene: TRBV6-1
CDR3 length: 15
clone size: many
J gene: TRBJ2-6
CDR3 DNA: TGTGCCAGCAGGGACCTTACTTCTGGGGCCAACGTCCTGACTTTC
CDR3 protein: CASRDLTSGANVLTF

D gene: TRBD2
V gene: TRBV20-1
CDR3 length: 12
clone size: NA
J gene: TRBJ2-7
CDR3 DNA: TGCAGTGCTAGCCCGGGGGGGTACGAGCAGTACTTC
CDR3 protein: CSASPGGYEQYF

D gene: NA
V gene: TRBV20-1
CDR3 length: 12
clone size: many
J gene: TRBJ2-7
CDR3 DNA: TGCAGTGCTCCCTCAGGGACCCACGAGCAGTACTTC
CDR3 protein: CSAPSGTHEQYF

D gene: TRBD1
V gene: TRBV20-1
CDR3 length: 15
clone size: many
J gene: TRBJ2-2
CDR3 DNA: TGCAGTGCTATACGGACAGGGCAAGACACCGGGGAGCTGTTTTTT
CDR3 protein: CSAIRTGQDTGELFF

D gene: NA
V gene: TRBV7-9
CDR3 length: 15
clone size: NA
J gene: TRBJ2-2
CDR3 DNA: TGTGCCAGCAGACTACAGGATGCGAACACCGGGGAGCTGTTTTTT
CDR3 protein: CASRLQDANTGELFF

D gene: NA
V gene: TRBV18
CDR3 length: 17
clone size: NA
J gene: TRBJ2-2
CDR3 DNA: TGTGCCAGCTCAGGGAGGATCCCCTTAAGTGGCGCCGGGGAGCTGTTTTTT
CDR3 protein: CASSGRIPLSGAGELFF

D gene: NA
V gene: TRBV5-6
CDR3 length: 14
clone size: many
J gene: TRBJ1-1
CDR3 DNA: TGTGCCAGCAGCTCACTCTACACAGACACTGAAGCTTTCTTT
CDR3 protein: CASSSLYTDTEAFF

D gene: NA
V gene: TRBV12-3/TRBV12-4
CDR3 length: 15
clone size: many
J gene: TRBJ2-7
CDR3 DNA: TGTGCCAGCAGTCCTTGGACAGGCGGGATCTACGAGCAGTACTTC
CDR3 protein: CASSPWTGGIYEQYF

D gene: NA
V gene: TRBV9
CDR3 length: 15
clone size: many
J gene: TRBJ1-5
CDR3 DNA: TGTGCCAGCAGCGTAGGAGGGGTTAGCAATCAGCCCCAGCATTTT
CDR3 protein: CASSVGGVSNQPQHF